The T cell receptor (beta chain) under discussion was sequenced for a study of long-term antiretroviral therapy in people with HIV. Findings of the study overall: Whichever time point was examined, clones expanded before ART dominated the repertoire. Controls had broader CDR3 length ranges than HIV repertoires did. Specimens of blood were obtained during about 2003 to 2017, possibly under older ART regimens.

Trimming removed 6 bases from V and 4 bases from J; junction bases left unmatched: 11. CDR3 length: 15 amino acids. Germline assignment: CDR1 SQVTM and CDR2 ANQGSEA. Samples were assayed with immunoSEQ v3.0 at survey level. Clones were sequenced by immunoSEQ multiplex PCR, and TCRdb holds only the in-frame ones, with some missing. The sample includes over 30,000 clones, around 97% of them seen just once. As regards this clone: The antigen is unknown.

The J gene is TRBJ2-7, the V gene TRBV29-1, with TRBD2 matching over 11 bases. The TCR originated in a man aged 30 to 45 with HIV. The source was unsorted PBMCs, collected 7.6 years after starting antiretroviral therapy. The CDR3 reads CSVATRLAGRYEQYF. The CDR3 DNA reads as TGCAGCGTCGCCACTAGACTAGCGGGGAGGTACGAGCAGTACTTC.